The clone carrying this TCR beta chain appeared many times. Its antigen is not identified. V was pared by 0 bases and J by 13 bases, with 10 bases between. The CDR3 is 12 amino acids. The germline gives CDR1 LGHDT, CDR2 YNNKEL (reference sequence). This sample is drawn from a study of T cells in Graves' hyperthyroidism and ophthalmopathy. Regarding the study as a whole: Blood held most thyroid clonotypes expanded above 0.001 frequency.

RNA transcripts provided the source from which TCR beta CDR3 regions were amplified. RT-PCR in the first round (using the HTBI primer set) targeted the TCR CDR3. TCRdb reprocessed the multiplex PCR reads via MiXCR and lists one record per CDR3 protein. This table holds a few hundred thousand distinct CDR3 sequences, roughly a sixth found once. For ophthalmopathy patients, the Clinical Activity Score was at least 3 and the NOSPECS grade at least 4; duration was under 3 months. Material for sequencing was blood. This rearrangement joins TRBV3-1 to TRBJ2-1; tentatively, D is TRBD2 (5 bases). The clonotype originates from a woman between 25 and 40 years old with Graves' ophthalmopathy. Here the CDR3 reads CASSQDLAGQFF. In DNA form, the CDR3 reads TGTGCCAGCAGCCAAGATCTAGCTGGACAGTTCTTC.